This T cell receptor (beta chain) originates from a study of shared clonotypes between healthy human individuals (dated by TCRdb to 2018 to 2020). Context from the whole study: The cohort included three men and a couple of women between 18 and 49 years of age. For each donor, three plates each were used for CD4 naive and CD4 memory, two plates were used for CD8 naive, and one plate was used for CD8 memory. To estimate repertoire size and how much clonotypes are shared between individuals, the study performed deep sequencing of blood TCR repertoires from roughly five healthy adults. To increase sequencing depth and limit assay-specific biases, different laboratories used diverse techniques to prepare libraries and sequence TCR repertoires. Each donor's leukapheresis produced roughly between roughly 0.85 and 10 billion PBMCs. Results and caveats for the whole study, not just this receptor: Sampling was restricted to blood, and TCR repertoires in tissues likely differ from the TCR repertoires found in blood. Sharing across a handful of donors was observed for approximately 5% of naive CD4, over 3% of naive CD8, roughly 2.3% of memory CD4, and around 0.4% of memory CD8 clonotypes. The small number of donors limited the genetic and exposure-history diversity represented. Rarefaction of sorted-subset datasets indicated incomplete sequencing despite the large sequencing depth. Based on pairwise subsampling, the degree of clonotype sharing among donors was expected to be affected by sequencing depth. Naive subsets generally had larger estimated clonotype richness than memory subsets. Clonotypes shared by all four sorted-subset donors showed higher generation probabilities than non-shared clonotypes.

Relative to germline, V is 2 bases shorter and J is 10 bases shorter, with 18 bases between their ends. Including the terminal cysteine and phenylalanine, the CDR3 comprises 15 residues. The DNA shown is the 45-base CDR3, in frame from base 1. CDR1 MNHEY and CDR2 SVGAGI were looked up in the germline V gene. Using the deep immunoSEQ assay, TCR CDR3 regions were amplified from genomic DNA by multiplex PCR. Genomic DNA extracted from each cell subset was distributed evenly over all wells of several immunoSEQ 96-well plates, and each plate served as one replicate. Each replicate PCR for sorted subsets received approximately 220 ng genomic DNA, equal to around 32,000 T cell genomes. Purified libraries were quantified with a Qubit 3.0 fluorometer, sized on a Bioanalyzer 2100, and re-quantified with the KAPA Library Quantification kit. Each immunoSEQ 96-well plate was sequenced on its own single-read 150-cycle Illumina NextSeq 550 flow cell. The original pipeline was this. The immunoSEQ output contained only junctional sequences without quality scores, so filtering could not match that applied to full-length reads. Sequences were annotated with PyIR, a Python wrapper for IgBLAST v1.9, and V/J genes and CDR3 were assigned using IMGT germline references. Reads with weak V/J assignments (E-value above 1e-6), missing CDR3, stop codons, out-of-frame junctions, or ambiguous translated residues were removed. V3J clonotypes were defined as sequences sharing the same inferred V gene, J gene, and CDR3 amino acid sequence. Percentage overlap between repertoires was computed as shared unique clonotypes divided by the size of the smaller repertoire. Richness of each repertoire was evaluated using RTK rarefaction, the Chao1 estimator, and Recon v2.1 estimates of unobserved clonotypes. Generation probabilities were computed with OLGA for all TCRbeta clonotypes obtained by the gDNA method from four donors. Drawn from immuneACCESS, this table holds only the in-frame rearrangements with V and J called that TCRdb kept. Clones are partly lost; checked studies trace under half to an unresolved V gene and leave the rest unexplained. From that table come the V and J calls and clone size; the DNA was used to work out D and trimming. In all, the sample holds over 800,000 clones, and 90% to 95% of those were seen once. The top ten constitute less than 25% of the sample.

CD8 naive samples consisted of CD45RO-negative cells that were positively selected for CCR7, yielding a CD45RA+CCR7+ population without TemRA cells. The donors were healthy, HIV-negative adults who had no recently reported acute infections or vaccinations. Only Caucasian adults living in Nashville, Tennessee, USA were represented among the donors. Blood was obtained by leukapheresis, after which PBMCs were separated by Ficoll-Histopaque density gradient centrifugation and cryopreserved in liquid nitrogen vapor phase. Purity and quantity of every magnetically sorted T cell population were checked by analytical flow cytometry. From each sorted fraction, genomic DNA was isolated and quantified by UV absorbance on a Nanodrop 2000c. This clone was recorded once. This clone's antigen is unknown. No base qualities exist here, and no much larger clone lies one base off it.

The material sequenced was naive CD8+ T cells sorted from blood. The sample's cell subset or site, from its label and the paper: CD45RA+CCR7+. Recombination joined TRBV6-5 with TRBJ2-1; possibly the D gene is TRBD2, per 6 matching bases. This TCR derives from a man younger than 40 in good health. CDR3 sequence: CASSYVGSPSREQFF. The bases read TGTGCCAGCAGTTACGTCGGGAGCCCTTCGAGGGAGCAGTTCTTC.